This T cell receptor (beta chain) was captured by sequencing in a study of post-analysis software for immune sequencing data (dated by TCRdb to between 2014 and 2017). For the wider study: Relapsing-remitting, secondary progressive and progressive-relapsing multiple sclerosis were recorded as disease courses, and subtype annotation was lacking for some patients. The patient repertoires were set against 10 or so previously published healthy control repertoires from donors whose ages ranged from about 6 to 26 years. A subset of samples was prepared in parallel using single-end sample barcoding, then pooled and co-amplified after Illumina adapter ligation.

What the authors observed across the whole study: The control group was slightly older than the multiple sclerosis patient group. Multiple sclerosis patients had significantly lower normalized Chao1 diversity than controls, a result that suggests substantial peripheral T-cell clonal expansion. Significantly higher frequencies in patients than in controls were found for several TRBV segments, including TRBV5-6, TRBV5-1 and TRBV20-1. Strong co-clustering of samples prepared in the same batch was shown by direct clustering with F measure, prompting a batch-effect correction.

V loses 8 bases at its end and J loses 6 bases; junction bases beyond the gene matches: 9. The cysteine opens and the phenylalanine closes a CDR3 of 14 amino acids. The read is trimmed to its CDR3 DNA, 42 bases read in frame from base 1. CDR1 and CDR2 were assigned from the germline V gene as MNHEY and SVGEGT. Receptor libraries were prepared by PCR. The reads were generated on an Illumina HiSeq 2500. Unique molecular identifiers were incorporated into TCR beta cDNA libraries to reduce PCR and sequencing biases. Every 1 to 10 million input T cells yielded 500,000 or so cDNA molecules, meaning each molecule approximated one T cell. The same protocol used for the earlier healthy control dataset was applied to prepare and sequence the patient libraries. Samples belonging to the same batch were prepared together, multiplexed and sequenced on a shared HiSeq lane. The original pipeline was this. MIGEC handled the raw barcoded reads, throwing out single-read molecular identifier groups before consensus assembly and CDR3 extraction. VDJtools was used for post-analysis of the clonotype tables, with diversity normalized by down-sampling every dataset to the smallest sample size. To correct batch-related cross-sample contamination, repertoire overlap clustering matched CDR3 amino acid sequences but not nucleotide sequences. The public reads were reanalyzed by TCRdb: fastp trimming at Q25, MiXCR alignment, in-frame beta chains only. Entries are consolidated by CDR3 protein sequence, retaining the most common genes and DNA. The V and J calls follow TCRdb's processing rather than the paper's. The sample yields fewer than 850,000 distinct CDR3 sequences; roughly 30% were counted once. Of the sample, under 0.7% falls within the top ten clones.

TCR beta repertoires were profiled from peripheral blood of under 15 young patients with multiple sclerosis to demonstrate the VDJtools post-analysis software. The multiple sclerosis patients were children and adolescents ranging in age from roughly 6 to 16 years. Details on this clonotype: What this receptor recognizes is not known. No clone much larger than this one lies a single base away; base qualities are absent.

Specimen: blood. This receptor was identified in a girl aged 10-17 years with multiple sclerosis. Recombination linked TRBV6-2 or TRBV6-3 to TRBJ1-2, with TRBD1 matching 10 junction bases. The CDR3 protein sequence reads: CASHRDRGFDGYTF. The nucleotide sequence reads as follows: TGTGCCAGCCACAGGGACAGGGGATTCGATGGCTACACCTTC.